This T cell receptor (beta chain) was identified during a study of blood T cell repertoires in COVID-19. Study in general: Samples came from the United States, Italy and Spain, spanning acute and convalescent COVID-19. The cDNA or gDNA used as material had been derived from T cells, B-cell-depleted T cells, or PBMCs.

Losses at the gene ends were 4 bases for V and 4 bases for J; bases not matched to a gene: 5. Germline CDR1 and CDR2: SGHKS and YYEKEE (reference sequence). The CDR3 totals 16 residues. In the original analysis: Reference gene primer amplification yielded estimated nucleated cell counts. Method: immunoSEQ multiplex PCR; TCRdb's copy keeps in-frame clones and lacks some. From that table come the V and J calls and clone size; the DNA was used to work out D and trimming. The table has over 65,000 clones, roughly 80% seen once. The sequence came from a man aged 55 to 70 with COVID-19, enrolled during active disease. V is TRBV5-5 and J is TRBJ1-4, with 12 positions matching TRBD1. Sequencing was done on a sample of peripheral blood. The CDR3 region has the DNA TGTGCCAGCAGCCTGGGACAGGGGGCCAATAATGAAAAACTGTTTTTT. Translating it yields CASSLGQGANNEKLFF.